A selection of T cell receptor beta chains follows, all from one sample in a study of T cell responses to AZD1222 COVID-19 vaccine. Repertoires were generated with immunoSEQ multiplex PCR, while TCRdb's copy carries only in-frame clones and drops some. Here the sample spans about 130,000 clones, approximately 90% being singletons. Sample: peripheral blood, taken on day 0 of AZD1222 vaccination. These receptor sequences come from an adult in good health. Both conserved end residues are part of each CDR3. A D gene is named only where the DNA matches it firmly. Expanded clones are given a class, and other clones once, few, many or no size at all.

j_call | v_call | d_call | cdr3_length | clone_size | cdr3_aa | cdr3_nt
TRBJ1-5 | TRBV28 | TRBD1 | 16 | - | CASSLRQGVGNQPQHF | TGTGCCAGCAGCTTACGACAGGGGGTGGGCAATCAGCCCCAGCATTTT
TRBJ2-2 | TRBV5-6 | - | 16 | - | CASSLSWTVNTGELFF | TGTGCCAGCAGCTTGTCCTGGACAGTTAACACCGGGGAGCTGTTTTTT
TRBJ1-6 | TRBV5-8 | TRBD1 | 15 | - | CASSLGGQGGPPLHF | TGTGCCAGCAGCTTGGGAGGACAGGGGGGACCACCCCTCCACTTT
TRBJ2-5 | TRBV28 | TRBD2 | 16 | once | CASCLGGAGGGETQYF | TGTGCCAGCTGTTTGGGGGGCGCGGGAGGCGGGGAGACCCAGTACTTC
TRBJ2-7 | TRBV6-2/TRBV6-3 | TRBD2 | 17 | - | CASSSPMRLAGFDEQYF | TGTGCCAGCAGTTCCCCCATGCGGCTAGCGGGGTTCGACGAGCAGTACTTC
TRBJ2-3 | TRBV12-5 | TRBD1 | 17 | - | CASGLAGQGALTDTQYF | TGTGCTAGTGGTTTGGCGGGACAGGGGGCTTTGACAGATACGCAGTATTTT
TRBJ2-1 | TRBV6-1 | - | 14 | - | CASSELASRAGQFF | TGTGCCAGCAGTGAATTGGCCAGCAGGGCTGGGCAGTTCTTC
TRBJ1-4 | TRBV5-1 | TRBD1 | 15 | - | CASSPDRAANEKLFF | TGCGCCAGCAGCCCTGACAGGGCGGCTAATGAAAAACTGTTTTTT
TRBJ2-7 | TRBV15 | - | 15 | - | CATSDIGGDFHEQYF | TGTGCCACCAGCGACATAGGGGGGGACTTCCACGAGCAGTACTTC
TRBJ2-7 | TRBV5-1 | TRBD2 | 14 | - | CASSTSGNSYEQYF | TGCGCCAGCAGCACTAGCGGGAACTCCTACGAGCAGTACTTC
TRBJ2-2 | TRBV5-1 | TRBD2 | 17 | - | CASSSGLADTNTGELFF | TGCGCCAGCAGCTCCGGACTAGCGGATACAAACACCGGGGAGCTGTTTTTT
TRBJ2-7 | TRBV24-1 | - | 15 | - | CATSDSVPRSGEQYF | TGTGCCACCAGTGACTCAGTCCCAAGATCGGGCGAGCAGTACTTC
TRBJ1-4 | TRBV28 | TRBD1 | 15 | - | CASSLGTGQNEKLFF | TGTGCCAGCAGTTTAGGGACAGGGCAAAATGAAAAACTGTTTTTT
TRBJ1-1 | TRBV28 | - | 12 | - | CASSQIRGEAFF | TGTGCCAGCAGCCAAATCAGGGGAGAAGCTTTCTTT
TRBJ1-2 | TRBV25-1 | - | 13 | many | CATRRQGMDGYTF | TGTGCCACCAGAAGGCAGGGTATGGATGGCTACACCTTC
TRBJ1-5 | TRBV7-8 | TRBD1 | 16 | - | CASSILTGVGNQPQHF | TGTGCCAGCAGCATATTAACAGGGGTTGGCAATCAGCCCCAGCATTTT
TRBJ2-1 | TRBV4-3 | TRBD1 | 14 | - | CASSGDRVIDEQFF | TGCGCCAGCAGCGGAGACAGGGTTATCGATGAGCAGTTCTTC
TRBJ2-7 | TRBV12-3/TRBV12-4 | TRBD2 | 13 | - | CASRSGGAYEQYF | TGTGCCAGCAGGTCGGGAGGCGCCTACGAGCAGTACTTC
TRBJ1-4 | TRBV28 | - | 12 | few | CASNSRDEKLFF | TGTGCCAGCAACTCCAGGGACGAAAAACTGTTTTTT
TRBJ2-1 | TRBV9 | TRBD2 | 16 | few | CASSTTGLAGYNEQFF | TGTGCCAGCAGCACTACAGGACTAGCGGGGTACAATGAGCAGTTCTTC
TRBJ2-7 | TRBV27 | - | 14 | once | CASSLSGKWYEQYF | TGTGCCAGCAGTTTGTCGGGAAAGTGGTACGAGCAGTACTTC
TRBJ1-1 | TRBV5-1 | - | 14 | - | CASSLEVSTGEAFF | TGCGCCAGCAGCTTGGAGGTAAGCACAGGTGAAGCTTTCTTT
TRBJ2-7 | TRBV6-6 | TRBD2 | 13 | - | CATGTSGYYEQYF | TGTGCCACCGGGACTAGCGGTTACTACGAGCAGTACTTC
TRBJ1-5 | TRBV19 | - | 15 | - | CASSIGAGGNQPQHF | TGTGCCAGTAGTATTGGGGCAGGTGGCAATCAGCCCCAGCATTTT
TRBJ2-4 | TRBV4-3 | - | 16 | - | CASSQDLFTAKNIQYF | TGCGCCAGCAGCCAAGATCTGTTCACGGCCAAAAACATTCAGTACTTC
TRBJ1-2 | TRBV7-2 | - | 14 | - | CASSPDTRLVGYTF | TGTGCCAGCAGCCCAGACACGAGGTTGGTGGGCTACACCTTC
TRBJ1-2 | TRBV9 | - | 15 | once | CASSVEGIFSYGYTF | TGTGCCAGCAGCGTAGAAGGCATATTCAGCTATGGCTACACCTTC
TRBJ2-2 | TRBV6-5 | - | 14 | - | CASTARENTGELFF | TGTGCCAGCACGGCCAGGGAGAACACCGGGGAGCTGTTTTTT
TRBJ2-1 | TRBV19 | - | 17 | - | CASSGFGWVDTYNEQFF | TGTGCCAGTAGTGGCTTTGGGTGGGTAGATACCTACAATGAGCAGTTCTTC
TRBJ1-3 | TRBV7-8 | - | 13 | - | CASSLRTENTIYF | TGTGCCAGCAGCTTAAGGACCGAAAACACCATATATTTT
TRBJ1-1 | TRBV29-1 | - | 12 | - | CSALGAGAEAFF | TGCAGCGCCCTGGGGGCAGGGGCTGAAGCTTTCTTT
TRBJ1-2 | TRBV19 | - | 15 | - | CASSILRQDYYGYTF | TGTGCCAGTAGTATCTTAAGACAGGATTACTATGGCTACACCTTC
TRBJ1-6 | TRBV6-2/TRBV6-3 | TRBD1 | 14 | - | CASSGGQGNSPLHF | TGTGCCAGCAGTGGTGGACAGGGTAACTCACCCCTCCACTTT
TRBJ2-1 | TRBV27 | - | 17 | - | CASSLFSGAPRVNEQFF | TGTGCCAGCAGTTTATTTTCGGGTGCGCCAAGAGTCAATGAGCAGTTCTTC
TRBJ2-2 | TRBV19 | - | 14 | - | CASGISGNTGELFF | TGTGCCAGTGGAATTAGCGGGAACACCGGGGAGCTGTTTTTT
TRBJ1-6 | TRBV6-4 | - | 15 | - | CASKPDSSYNSPLHF | TGTGCCAGCAAGCCAGACAGCTCCTATAATTCACCCCTCCACTTT
TRBJ1-2 | TRBV6-5 | - | 15 | - | CASSYSTGQPYGYTF | TGTGCCAGCAGTTACTCCACCGGGCAGCCCTATGGCTACACCTTC
TRBJ1-5 | TRBV7-9 | TRBD1 | 15 | - | CASSYSGQGAQPQHF | TGTGCCAGCAGCTACAGCGGGCAGGGGGCTCAGCCCCAGCATTTT
TRBJ2-2 | TRBV7-2 | TRBD2 | 18 | - | CASSFRLAGGPLTGELFF | TGTGCCAGCAGCTTTAGACTAGCGGGAGGGCCGCTCACCGGGGAGCTGTTTTTT
TRBJ1-5 | TRBV7-8 | TRBD1 | 15 | - | CASSGQGRGDQPQHF | TGTGCCAGCAGCGGACAGGGAAGAGGCGATCAGCCCCAGCATTTT
TRBJ2-7 | TRBV27 | - | 11 | - | CASGDALEQYF | TGTGCCAGCGGGGATGCCCTCGAGCAGTACTTC
TRBJ1-2 | TRBV6-5 | TRBD1 | 15 | - | CASSYPGGQIYGYTF | TGTGCCAGCAGTTACCCAGGGGGGCAAATCTATGGCTACACCTTC
TRBJ2-5 | TRBV6-5 | - | 16 | - | CASSYTSGTEGETQYF | TGTGCCAGCAGTTACACATCCGGGACGGAGGGAGAGACCCAGTACTTC
TRBJ2-4 | TRBV9 | TRBD1 | 17 | - | CASSPRTGMSREDIQYF | TGTGCCAGCAGCCCCCGGACAGGGATGAGTAGGGAAGACATTCAGTACTTC